The source of this TCR beta chain is a study of T cells in tuberculosis. Thawed, overnight-rested PBMC were stained with GMM-loaded CD1B tetramer, viability dye and anti-CD3, then sorted. The CD1B tetramers carried C32 glucose monomycolate purified from Rhodococcus equi. TCRdb keeps only in-frame clones here, not all; method: immunoSEQ multiplex PCR. The sample has approximately 88,000 clones; roughly 91% are singletons. This CDR3 has 15 residues. The V end lost 1 base, the J end lost 0 bases, and 7 bases lay between the germline ends. Germline V gives CDR1 SGHDT, CDR2 YYEEEE. The J gene is TRBJ2-2, the V gene TRBV5-6; D gene uncertain. Sequenced material: CD1b-GMM tetramer-negative cells sorted from PBMCs. This clonotype was sampled from an adult woman with latent tuberculosis. In DNA form, the CDR3 reads TGTGCCAGCAGCTTGTACACGACGAACACCGGGGAGCTGTTTTTT. Protein sequence: CASSLYTTNTGELFF. Drawing the rest from reference TRBV5-6 and TRBJ2-2, the complete variable domain is DAGVTQSPTHLIKTRGQQVTLRCSPKSGHDTVSWYQQALGQGPQFIFQYYEEEERQRGNFPDRFSGHQFPNYSSELNVNALLLGDSALYLCASSLYTTNTGELFFGEGSRLTVL.